The source of this T cell receptor beta chain is a study of T cells in Graves' hyperthyroidism and ophthalmopathy. Template material for amplifying TCR beta CDR3 regions consisted of RNA transcripts. Carried out on the TCR CDR3, a first-round RT-PCR used the HTBI primer set. Using its own MiXCR run on the multiplex PCR reads, TCRdb lists one record per CDR3 protein. Of 640,000 or so distinct CDR3 sequences detected, 14% to 15% appear once; the ten largest clones hold 3.5% to 4.5%. Germline values: CDR1 MDHEN, CDR2 SYDVKM. V trimming: 4 bases; J trimming: 7 bases; junction bases outside the gene matches: 9. This CDR3 contains 14 residues. This clonotype has ten or more counts.

The sequencing input was blood. The TCR sequence derives from a woman between 40 and 55 years old with Graves' ophthalmopathy. The genes are TRBV28 and TRBJ2-5, with 7 nucleotides matching TRBD1. In DNA form, the CDR3 reads TGTGCCAGCAGTTCGGGACAGCTTAGAGGGACCCAGTACTTC. Protein: CASSSGQLRGTQYF.